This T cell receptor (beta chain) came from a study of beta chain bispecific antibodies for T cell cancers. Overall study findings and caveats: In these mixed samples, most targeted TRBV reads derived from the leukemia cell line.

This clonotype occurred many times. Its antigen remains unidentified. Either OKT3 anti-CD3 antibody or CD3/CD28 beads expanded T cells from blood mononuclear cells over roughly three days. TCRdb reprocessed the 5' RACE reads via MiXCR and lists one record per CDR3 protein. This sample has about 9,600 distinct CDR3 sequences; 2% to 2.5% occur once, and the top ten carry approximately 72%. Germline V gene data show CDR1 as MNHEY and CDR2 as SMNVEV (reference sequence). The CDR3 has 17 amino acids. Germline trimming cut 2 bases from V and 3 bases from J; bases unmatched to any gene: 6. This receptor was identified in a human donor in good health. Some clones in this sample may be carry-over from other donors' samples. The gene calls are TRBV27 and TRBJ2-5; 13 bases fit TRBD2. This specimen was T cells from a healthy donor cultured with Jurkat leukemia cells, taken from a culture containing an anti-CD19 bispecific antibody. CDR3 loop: CASSLTSGGAAKETQYF. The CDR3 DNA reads TGTGCCAGCAGTTTAACTAGCGGGGGGGCCGCGAAAGAGACCCAGTACTTC.